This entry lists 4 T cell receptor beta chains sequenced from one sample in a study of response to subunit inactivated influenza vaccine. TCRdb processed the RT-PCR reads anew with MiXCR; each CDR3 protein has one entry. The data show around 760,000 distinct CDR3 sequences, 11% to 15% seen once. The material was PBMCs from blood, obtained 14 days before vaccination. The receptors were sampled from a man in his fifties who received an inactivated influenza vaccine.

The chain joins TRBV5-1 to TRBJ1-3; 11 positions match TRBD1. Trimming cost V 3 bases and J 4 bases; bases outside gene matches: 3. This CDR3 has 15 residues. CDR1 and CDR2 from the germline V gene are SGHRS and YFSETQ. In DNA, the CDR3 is TGCGCCAGCAGCTCCGGGACAGGGGGAGGAAACACCATATATTTT. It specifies CASSSGTGGGNTIYF.

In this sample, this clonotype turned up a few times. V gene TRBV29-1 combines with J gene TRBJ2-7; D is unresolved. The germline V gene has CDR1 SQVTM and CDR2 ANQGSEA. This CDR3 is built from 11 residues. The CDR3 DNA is TGCAGTGCTTTGAGATTGGACGAGCAGTACTTC. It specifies CSALRLDEQYF.

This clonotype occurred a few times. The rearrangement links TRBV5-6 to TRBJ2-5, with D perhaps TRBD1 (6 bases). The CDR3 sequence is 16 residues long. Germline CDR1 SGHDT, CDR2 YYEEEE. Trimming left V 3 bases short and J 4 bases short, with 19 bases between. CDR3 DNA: TGTGCCAGCAGCTCCGGCGGACAGCCATTGGGAGAGACCCAGTACTTC. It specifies CASSSGGQPLGETQYF.

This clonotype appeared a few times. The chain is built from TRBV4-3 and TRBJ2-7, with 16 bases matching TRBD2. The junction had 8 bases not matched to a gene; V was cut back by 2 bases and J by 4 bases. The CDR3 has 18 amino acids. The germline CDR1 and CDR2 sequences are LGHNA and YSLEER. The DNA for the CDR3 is TGCGCCAGCAGCCAACTTGGGACTAGCGGGAGGGCCGGGTACGAGCAGTACTTC. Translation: CASSQLGTSGRAGYEQYF.